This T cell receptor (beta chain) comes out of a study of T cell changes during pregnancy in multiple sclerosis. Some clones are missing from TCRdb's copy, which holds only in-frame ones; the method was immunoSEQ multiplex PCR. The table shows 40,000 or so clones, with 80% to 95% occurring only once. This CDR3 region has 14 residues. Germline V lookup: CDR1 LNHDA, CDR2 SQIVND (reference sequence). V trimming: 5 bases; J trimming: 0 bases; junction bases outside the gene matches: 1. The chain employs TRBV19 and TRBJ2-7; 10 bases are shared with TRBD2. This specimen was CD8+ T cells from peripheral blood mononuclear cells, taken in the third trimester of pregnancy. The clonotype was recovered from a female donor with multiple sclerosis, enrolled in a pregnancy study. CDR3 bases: TGTGCCAGTAGTGCTAGCGGGAGCTCCTACGAGCAGTACTTC. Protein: CASSASGSSYEQYF.